The clone carrying this T cell receptor (beta chain) occurred once. Its antigen is not identified. V lost 4 bases to trimming and J lost 1 base, with 7 bases between them. Germline V gene sequence: CDR1 MNHNY, CDR2 SVGAGI (reference sequence). This CDR3 spans 14 amino acids. This sample is part of a study of OX40 agonist ivuxolimab in advanced cancers. Study observations and caveats: Compared with CD4+, CD8+ T cells on average had more expanded clones.

Sequenced by immunoSEQ multiplex PCR; TCRdb stores in-frame clones only, minus some. This sample has 25,000 to 35,000 clones, with roughly 80% found just once. The chain has TRBV6-6 and TRBJ2-2, with D maybe TRBD2 (5 bases). This TCR was sampled from an adult with an advanced solid tumor such as melanoma, head and neck, liver or kidney cancer. Sequenced here: CD4+ or CD8+ T cells sorted from blood, sampled in a trial of the OX40 agonist ivuxolimab. Written as DNA, the CDR3 is TGTGCCAGCAGTTTTCGGGAGAACACCGGGGAGCTGTTTTTT. Translation gives CASSFRENTGELFF.